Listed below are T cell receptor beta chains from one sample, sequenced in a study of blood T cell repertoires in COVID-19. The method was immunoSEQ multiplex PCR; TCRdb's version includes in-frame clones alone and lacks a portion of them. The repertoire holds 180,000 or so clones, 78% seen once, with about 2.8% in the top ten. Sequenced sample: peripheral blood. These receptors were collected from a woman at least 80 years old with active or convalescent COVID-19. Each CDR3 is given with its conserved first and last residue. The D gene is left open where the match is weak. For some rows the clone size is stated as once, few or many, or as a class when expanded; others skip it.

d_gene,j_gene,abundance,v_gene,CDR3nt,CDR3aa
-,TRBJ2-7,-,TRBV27,TGTGCCAGCAGTTACGGGGAAGGATACTACGAGCAGTACTTC,CASSYGEGYYEQYF
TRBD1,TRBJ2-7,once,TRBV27,TGTGCCAGCAGTTTAATTGGACAGGGGGCCAACGAGCAGTACTTC,CASSLIGQGANEQYF
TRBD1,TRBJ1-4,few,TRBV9,TGTGCCAGCAGCGTAGATGGGACAGCTAATGAAAAACTGTTTTTT,CASSVDGTANEKLFF
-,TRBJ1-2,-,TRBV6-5,TGTGCCACCGTAGACAGCGTCTATGGCTACACCTTC,CATVDSVYGYTF
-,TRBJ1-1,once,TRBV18,TGTGCCAGCTCACAATCCCCTACGGGGGTTGGGACTGAAGCTTTCTTT,CASSQSPTGVGTEAFF
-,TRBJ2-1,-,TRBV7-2,TGTGCCAGCAGCTCACAGGGCAGCAATGAGCAGTTCTTC,CASSSQGSNEQFF
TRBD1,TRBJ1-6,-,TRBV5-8,TGTGCCAGCAGCTTGGGGAACAGGGGGAATTCACCCCTCCACTTT,CASSLGNRGNSPLHF
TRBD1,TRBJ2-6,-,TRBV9,TGTGCCAGCAGCGTAGCGGGGACAGGGGTATCTGGGGCCAACGTCCTGACTTTC,CASSVAGTGVSGANVLTF
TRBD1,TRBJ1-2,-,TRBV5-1,TGCGCCAGCAGCTTGGCGGGGACAGGGGAAGGCTACACCTTC,CASSLAGTGEGYTF
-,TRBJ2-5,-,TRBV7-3,TGTGCCAGCAGCTTAAATCGGGGATTCCAAGAGACCCAGTACTTC,CASSLNRGFQETQYF
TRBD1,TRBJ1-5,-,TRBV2,TGTGCCAGCAGTCATGACAGGGGCAATCAGCCCCAGCATTTT,CASSHDRGNQPQHF
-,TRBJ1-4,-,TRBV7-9,TGTGCCAGCAGACAAGCGAGAACCCCTAATGAAAAACTGTTTTTT,CASRQARTPNEKLFF
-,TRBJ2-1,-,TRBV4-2,TGTGCCAGCAGCCAAGATTCCGTAAGGGGGTATGAGCAGTTCTTC,CASSQDSVRGYEQFF
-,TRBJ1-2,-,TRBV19,TGTGCCAGTAGTATCAACCGGCGGGGACGAGAGGGCTACACCTTC,CASSINRRGREGYTF
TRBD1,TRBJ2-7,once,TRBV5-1,TGCGCCAGCAGCCCGGTTGCCGATTACAGGGGATCCTACGAGCAGTACTTC,CASSPVADYRGSYEQYF
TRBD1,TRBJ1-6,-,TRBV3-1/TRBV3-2,TGTGCCAGCAGCCAAAACACAGGGGAACCCCTCCACTTT,CASSQNTGEPLHF
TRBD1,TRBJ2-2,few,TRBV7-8,TGTGCCAGCAGCCCACGGACAGGCGCGAACACCGGGGAGCTGTTTTTT,CASSPRTGANTGELFF
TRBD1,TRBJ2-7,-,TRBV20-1,TGCAGTGCTAGTGGACAGGGGATATCCTACGAGCAGTACTTC,CSASGQGISYEQYF
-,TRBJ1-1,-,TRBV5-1,TGCGCCAGCAGCTTGGAGGGCAGGGCTCGTAACACTGAAGCTTTCTTT,CASSLEGRARNTEAFF
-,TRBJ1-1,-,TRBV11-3,TGTGCCAGCAGCTTCACCGGGAGTGAAGCTTTCTTT,CASSFTGSEAFF
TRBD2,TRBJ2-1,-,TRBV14,TGTGCCAGCAGCCAAGGAGCGGGGGCGTCCTACAATGAGCAGTTCTTC,CASSQGAGASYNEQFF
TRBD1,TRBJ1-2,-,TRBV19,TGTGCCAGTAGTAGCCAAGGGGGCCGCGGCTACACCTTC,CASSSQGGRGYTF
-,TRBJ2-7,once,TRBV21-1,TGTGCCAGCAGCATCGGTTTACAGGGGGGTTTGTCCTACGAGCAGTACTTC,CASSIGLQGGLSYEQYF
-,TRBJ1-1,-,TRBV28,TGTGCCAGCAGTTTAGGTCGAGCGACTGAAGCTTTCTTT,CASSLGRATEAFF
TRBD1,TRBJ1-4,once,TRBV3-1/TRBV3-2,TGTGCCAGCAGCCACGGACAGGGGGGTAATGAAAAACTGTTTTTT,CASSHGQGGNEKLFF
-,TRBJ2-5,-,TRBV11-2,TGTGCCAGCAGCTTAGTGGACAGCCCCAGGCGGGGGATGAAGGAGACCCAGTACTTC,CASSLVDSPRRGMKETQYF
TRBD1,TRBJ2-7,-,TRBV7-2,TGTGCCAGCAGCTACACAGGGGGCTCCTACGAGCAGTACTTC,CASSYTGGSYEQYF
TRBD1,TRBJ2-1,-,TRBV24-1,TGTGCCACCAGTGATTCACCGGGACAGGGTTCGATTGAGCAGTTCTTC,CATSDSPGQGSIEQFF
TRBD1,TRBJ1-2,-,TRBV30,TGTGCCTGGAAAAGGACAGGGGGAGGTGGCTACACCTTC,CAWKRTGGGGYTF
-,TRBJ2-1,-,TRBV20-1,TGCAGTGCTAGTGAAGTGGCCCGGGCCTACAATGAGCAGTTCTTC,CSASEVARAYNEQFF
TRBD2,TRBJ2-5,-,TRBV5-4,TGTGCCAGCAGCTTGGGCACTAGCGGGGGGTGGGAGACCCAGTACTTC,CASSLGTSGGWETQYF
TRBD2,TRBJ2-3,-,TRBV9,TGTGCCAGCAGCTGGACTAGCGGGGTTAACACAGATACGCAGTATTTT,CASSWTSGVNTDTQYF
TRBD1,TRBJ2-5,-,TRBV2,TGTGCCAGCAGTAGAACGACAGGGGGCGCGGAGACCCAGTACTTC,CASSRTTGGAETQYF
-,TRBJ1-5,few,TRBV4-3,TGCGCCAGCAGCCAGTACAGGGAAGTGGATCAGCCCCAGCATTTT,CASSQYREVDQPQHF
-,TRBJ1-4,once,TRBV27,TGTGCCAGCAGTTTAAGGTCCCAGGGAAGGGAAAAACTGTTTTTT,CASSLRSQGREKLFF
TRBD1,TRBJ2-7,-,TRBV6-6,TGTGCCAGCAGTCCCAATTTACTCGACAGGGGAAAAGGCGAGCAGTACTTC,CASSPNLLDRGKGEQYF
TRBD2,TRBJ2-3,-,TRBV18,TGTGCCAGCTCATCTAGCGGGGGTCACACAGATACGCAGTATTTT,CASSSSGGHTDTQYF
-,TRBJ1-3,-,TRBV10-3,TGTGCCATCAGTGAGTTTGGGGACATTTCTGGAAACACCATATATTTT,CAISEFGDISGNTIYF
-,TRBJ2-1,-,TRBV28,TGTGCCAGCAGTCCAGACCCAGACGGGACCTACAATGAGCAGTTCTTC,CASSPDPDGTYNEQFF
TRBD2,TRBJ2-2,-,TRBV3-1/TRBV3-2,TGTGCCAGCAGCCAGACATTAGCGGGGAACACCGGGGAGCTGTTTTTT,CASSQTLAGNTGELFF
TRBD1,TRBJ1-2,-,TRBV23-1,TGCGCCAGCAGTGAGTGGACAGGGGGAACGCACTATGGCTACACCTTC,CASSEWTGGTHYGYTF
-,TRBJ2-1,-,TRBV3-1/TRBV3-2,TGTGCCAGCAGCCTAGGACAGGCGGGGATGGAGTTCTTC,CASSLGQAGMEFF
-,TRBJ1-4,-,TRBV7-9,TGTGCCAGCAGCTTAGTTTGGGGGCAGTTGAATGAAAAACTGTTTTTT,CASSLVWGQLNEKLFF
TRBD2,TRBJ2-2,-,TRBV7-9,TGTGCCAGCAGCTTAGGATCGGCGGGGGGCGCGAACACCGGGGAGCTGTTTTTT,CASSLGSAGGANTGELFF
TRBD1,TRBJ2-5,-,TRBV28,TGTGCCAGCAGCAGGGGGTCAGGGACGGGGACCCAGTACTTC,CASSRGSGTGTQYF
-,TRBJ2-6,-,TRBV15,TGTGCCACCAGCAGAGATAGGACAACCAACTCTGGGGCCAACGTCCTGACTTTC,CATSRDRTTNSGANVLTF
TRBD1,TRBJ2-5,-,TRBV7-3,TGTGCCAGCAGCTTACTGGGACAGGGAGAGACCCAGTACTTC,CASSLLGQGETQYF
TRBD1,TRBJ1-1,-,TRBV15,TGTGCCACCAGCAGAGAAGACAGGGGGCCTGAAGCTTTCTTT,CATSREDRGPEAFF
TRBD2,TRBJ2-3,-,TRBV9,TGTGCCAGCAGCGTAGCCCCTAGCGGGGGTCTAGATACGCAGTATTTT,CASSVAPSGGLDTQYF
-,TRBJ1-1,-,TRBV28,TGTGCCAGCAGTCCCCCCCCATACACTGAAGCTTTCTTT,CASSPPPYTEAFF
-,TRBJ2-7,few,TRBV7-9,TGTGCCAGCAGCCATGGACAGTTACCCTACGAGCAGTACTTC,CASSHGQLPYEQYF
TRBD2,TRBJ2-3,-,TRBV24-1,TGTGCCACCAGTGATAACAAAGTAGCGGGGGGAGATACGCAGTATTTT,CATSDNKVAGGDTQYF
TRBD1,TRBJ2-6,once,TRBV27,TGTGCCAGCAGTCCCAGGGGGGGGGCCAACGTCCTGACTTTC,CASSPRGGANVLTF
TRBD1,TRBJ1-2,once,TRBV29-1,TGCAGCGTTGAGGGACAGGCGCGGGACTACACCTTC,CSVEGQARDYTF
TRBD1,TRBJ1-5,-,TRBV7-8,TGTGCCAGCAGCTTACGGCAGGGGGAAAATCAGCCCCAGCATTTT,CASSLRQGENQPQHF
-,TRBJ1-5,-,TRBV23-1,TGCGCCAGCAGTCTATTTCGGGCAGGGTCGGAAGATCAGCCCCAGCATTTT,CASSLFRAGSEDQPQHF
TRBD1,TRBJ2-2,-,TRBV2,TGTGCCAGCAGTCCGGACAGGGGGAACACCGGGGAGCTGTTTTTT,CASSPDRGNTGELFF
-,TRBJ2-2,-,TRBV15,TGTGCCACCAGCAGAGCCCCGAGCGGCAACACCGGGGAGCTGTTTTTT,CATSRAPSGNTGELFF
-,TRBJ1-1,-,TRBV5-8,TGTGCCAGCTGTAGACCGTCGAGGGGGTTCACTGAAGCTTTCTTT,CASCRPSRGFTEAFF